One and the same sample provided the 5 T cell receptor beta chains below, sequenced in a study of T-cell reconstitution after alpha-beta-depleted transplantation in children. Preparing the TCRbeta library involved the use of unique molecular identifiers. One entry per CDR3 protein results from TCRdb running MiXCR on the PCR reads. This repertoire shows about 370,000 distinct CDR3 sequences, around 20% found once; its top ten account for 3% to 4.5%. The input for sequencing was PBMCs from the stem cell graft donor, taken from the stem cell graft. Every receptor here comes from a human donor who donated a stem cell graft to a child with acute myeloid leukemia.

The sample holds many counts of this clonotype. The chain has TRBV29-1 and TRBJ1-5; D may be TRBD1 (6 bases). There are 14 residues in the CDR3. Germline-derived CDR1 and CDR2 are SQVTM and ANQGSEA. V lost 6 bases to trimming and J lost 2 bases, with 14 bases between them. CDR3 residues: CSVVVQGGNQPQHF. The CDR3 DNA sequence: TGCAGCGTCGTTGTACAGGGAGGCAATCAGCCCCAGCATTTT. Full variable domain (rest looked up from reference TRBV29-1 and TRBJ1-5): SAVISQKPSRDICQRGTSLTIQCQVDSQVTMMFWYRQQPGQSLTLIATANQGSEATYESGFVIDKFPISRPNLTFSTLTVSNMSPEDSSIYLCSVVVQGGNQPQHFGDGTRLSIL.

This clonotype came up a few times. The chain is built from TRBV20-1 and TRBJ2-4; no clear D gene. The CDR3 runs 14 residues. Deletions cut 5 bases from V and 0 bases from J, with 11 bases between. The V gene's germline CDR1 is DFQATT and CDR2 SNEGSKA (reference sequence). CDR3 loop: CSAWEPGAKNIQYF. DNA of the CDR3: TGCAGTGCTTGGGAACCTGGAGCCAAAAACATTCAGTACTTC.

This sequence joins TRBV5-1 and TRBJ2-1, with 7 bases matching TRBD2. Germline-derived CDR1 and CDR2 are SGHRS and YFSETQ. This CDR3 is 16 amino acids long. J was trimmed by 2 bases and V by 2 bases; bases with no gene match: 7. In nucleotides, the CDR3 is TGCGCCAGCAGCTTTGCAGGCGGGAGTCCCTACAATGAGCAGTTCTTC. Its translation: CASSFAGGSPYNEQFF.

Here the CDR3 reads CASNWDTGELFF. In DNA form, the CDR3 reads TGTGCCTCGAACTGGGACACCGGGGAGCTGTTTTTT. The chain links TRBV10-3 to TRBJ2-2, with D unresolved. The V end lost 11 bases, the J end lost 3 bases, and 10 bases lay between the germline ends. The CDR3 is 12 amino acids. CDR1 and CDR2 (germline): ENHRY, SYGVKD.

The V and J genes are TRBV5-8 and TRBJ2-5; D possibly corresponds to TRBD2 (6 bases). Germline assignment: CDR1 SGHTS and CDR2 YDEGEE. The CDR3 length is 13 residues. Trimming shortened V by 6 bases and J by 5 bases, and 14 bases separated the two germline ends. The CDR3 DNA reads TGTGCCAGCACTAAGCGGGCAAGGGAGACCCAGTACTTC. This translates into CASTKRARETQYF.